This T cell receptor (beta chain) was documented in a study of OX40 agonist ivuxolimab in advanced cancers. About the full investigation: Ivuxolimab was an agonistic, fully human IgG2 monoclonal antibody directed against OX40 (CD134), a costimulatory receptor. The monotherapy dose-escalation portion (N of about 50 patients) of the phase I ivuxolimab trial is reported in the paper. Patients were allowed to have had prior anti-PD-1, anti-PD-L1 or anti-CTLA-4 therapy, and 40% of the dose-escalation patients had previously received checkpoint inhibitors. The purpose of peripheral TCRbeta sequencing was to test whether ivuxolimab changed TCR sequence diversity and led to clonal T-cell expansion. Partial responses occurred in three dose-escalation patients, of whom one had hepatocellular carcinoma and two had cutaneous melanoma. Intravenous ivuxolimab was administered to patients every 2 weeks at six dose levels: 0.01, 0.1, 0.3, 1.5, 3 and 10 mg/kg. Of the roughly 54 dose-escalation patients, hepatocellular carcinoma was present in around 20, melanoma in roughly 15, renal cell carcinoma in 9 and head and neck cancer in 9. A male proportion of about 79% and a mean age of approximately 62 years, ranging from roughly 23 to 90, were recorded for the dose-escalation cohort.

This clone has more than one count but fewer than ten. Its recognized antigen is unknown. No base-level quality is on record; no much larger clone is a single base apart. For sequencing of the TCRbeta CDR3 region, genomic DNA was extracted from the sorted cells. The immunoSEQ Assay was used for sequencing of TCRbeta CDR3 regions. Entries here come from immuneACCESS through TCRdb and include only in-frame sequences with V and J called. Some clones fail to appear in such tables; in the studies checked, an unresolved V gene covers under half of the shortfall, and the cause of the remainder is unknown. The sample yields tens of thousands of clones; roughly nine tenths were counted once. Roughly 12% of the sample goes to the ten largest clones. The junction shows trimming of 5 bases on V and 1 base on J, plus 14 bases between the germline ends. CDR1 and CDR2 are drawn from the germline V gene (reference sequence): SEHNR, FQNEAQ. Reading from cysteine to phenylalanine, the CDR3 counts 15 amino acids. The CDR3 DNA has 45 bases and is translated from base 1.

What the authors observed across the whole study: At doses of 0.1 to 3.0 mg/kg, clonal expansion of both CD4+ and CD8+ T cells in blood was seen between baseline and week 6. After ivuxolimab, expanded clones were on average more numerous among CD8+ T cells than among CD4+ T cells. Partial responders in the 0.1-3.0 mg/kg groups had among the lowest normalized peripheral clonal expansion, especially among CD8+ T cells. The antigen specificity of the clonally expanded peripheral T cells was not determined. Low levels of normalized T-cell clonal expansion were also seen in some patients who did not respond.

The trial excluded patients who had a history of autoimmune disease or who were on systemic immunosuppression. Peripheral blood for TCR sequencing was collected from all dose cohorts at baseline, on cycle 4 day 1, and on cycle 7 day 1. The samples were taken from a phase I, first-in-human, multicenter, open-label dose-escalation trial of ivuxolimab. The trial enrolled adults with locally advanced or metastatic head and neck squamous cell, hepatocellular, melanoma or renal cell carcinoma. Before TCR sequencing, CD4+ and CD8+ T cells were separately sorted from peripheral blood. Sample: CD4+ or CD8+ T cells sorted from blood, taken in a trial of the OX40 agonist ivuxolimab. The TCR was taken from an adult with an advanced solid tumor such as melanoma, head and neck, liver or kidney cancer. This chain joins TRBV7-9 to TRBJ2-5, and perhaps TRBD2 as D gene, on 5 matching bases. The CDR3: CASSAGGAGQETQYF. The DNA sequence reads TGTGCCAGCAGCGCGGGCGGCGCCGGCCAAGAGACCCAGTACTTC.